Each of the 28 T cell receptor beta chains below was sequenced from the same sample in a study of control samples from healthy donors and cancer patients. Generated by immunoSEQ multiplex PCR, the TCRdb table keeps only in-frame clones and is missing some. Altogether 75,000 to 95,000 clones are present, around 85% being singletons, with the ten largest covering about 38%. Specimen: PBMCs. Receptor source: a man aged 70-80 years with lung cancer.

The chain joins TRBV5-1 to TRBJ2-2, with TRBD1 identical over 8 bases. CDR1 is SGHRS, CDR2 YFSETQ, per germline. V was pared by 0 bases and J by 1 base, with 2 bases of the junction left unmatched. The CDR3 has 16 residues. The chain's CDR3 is CASSLAGGGNTGELFF. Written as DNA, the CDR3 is TGCGCCAGCAGCTTGGCAGGGGGCGGGAACACCGGGGAGCTGTTTTTT.

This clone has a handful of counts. CDR3 coding DNA: TGTGCCAGCAGTTTAGGGGGTAACTATGGCTACACCTTC. Protein product: CASSLGGNYGYTF. This chain uses TRBV12-3 or TRBV12-4 with TRBJ1-2; D gene uncertain. The CDR3 contains 13 residues. Trimming pared 1 base from V and 1 base from J, leaving 4 bases between.

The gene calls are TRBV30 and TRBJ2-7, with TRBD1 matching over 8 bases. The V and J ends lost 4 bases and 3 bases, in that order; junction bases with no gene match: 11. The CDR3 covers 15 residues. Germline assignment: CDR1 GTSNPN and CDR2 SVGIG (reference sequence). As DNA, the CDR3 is TGTGCCTGGAACCTCGGACAGGGAAAAAGCTACGAGCAGTACTTC. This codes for CAWNLGQGKSYEQYF.

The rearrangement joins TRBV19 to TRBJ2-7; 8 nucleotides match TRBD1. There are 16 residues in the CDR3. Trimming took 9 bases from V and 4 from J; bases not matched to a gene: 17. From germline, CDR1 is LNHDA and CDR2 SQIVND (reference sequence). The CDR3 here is CASSSSLDRVRYEQYF. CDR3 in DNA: TGTGCCAGCTCTTCCTCACTGGACAGGGTAAGGTACGAGCAGTACTTC.

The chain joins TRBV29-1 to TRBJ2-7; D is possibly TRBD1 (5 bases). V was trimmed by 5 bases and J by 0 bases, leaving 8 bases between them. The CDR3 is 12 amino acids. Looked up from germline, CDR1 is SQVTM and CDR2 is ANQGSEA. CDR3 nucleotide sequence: TGCAGCGTTCAAGGGGCCTCCTACGAGCAGTACTTC. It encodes CSVQGASYEQYF.

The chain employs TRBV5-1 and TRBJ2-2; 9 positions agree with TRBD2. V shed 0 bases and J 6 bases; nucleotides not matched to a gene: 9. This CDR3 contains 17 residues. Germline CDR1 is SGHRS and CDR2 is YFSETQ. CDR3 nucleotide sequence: TGCGCCAGCAGCTTGGCCTCTAGCGGGGTAGGGGCCGGGGAGCTGTTTTTT. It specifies CASSLASSGVGAGELFF.

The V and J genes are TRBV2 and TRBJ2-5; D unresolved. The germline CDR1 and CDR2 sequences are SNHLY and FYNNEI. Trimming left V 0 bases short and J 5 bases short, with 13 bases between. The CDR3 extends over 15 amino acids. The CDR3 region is CASSEALGSRETQYF. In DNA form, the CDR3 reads TGTGCCAGCAGTGAAGCGCTTGGTAGCCGGGAGACCCAGTACTTC.

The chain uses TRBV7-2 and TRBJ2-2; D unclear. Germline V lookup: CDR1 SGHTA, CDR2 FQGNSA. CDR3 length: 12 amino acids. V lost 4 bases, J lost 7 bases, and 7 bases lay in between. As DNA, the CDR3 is TGTGCCAGCAGCTCCTTCCACGGGGAGCTGTTTTTT. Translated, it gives CASSSFHGELFF.

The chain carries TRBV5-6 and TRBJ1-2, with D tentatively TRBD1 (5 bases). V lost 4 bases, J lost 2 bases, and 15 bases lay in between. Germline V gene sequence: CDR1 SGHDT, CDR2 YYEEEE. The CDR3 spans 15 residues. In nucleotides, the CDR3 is TGTGCCAGCAGCCCCCGGGGGGGAAAAAACTATGGCTACACCTTC. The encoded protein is CASSPRGGKNYGYTF. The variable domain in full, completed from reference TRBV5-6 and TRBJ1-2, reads DAGVTQSPTHLIKTRGQQVTLRCSPKSGHDTVSWYQQALGQGPQFIFQYYEEEERQRGNFPDRFSGHQFPNYSSELNVNALLLGDSALYLCASSPRGGKNYGYTFGSGTRLTVV.

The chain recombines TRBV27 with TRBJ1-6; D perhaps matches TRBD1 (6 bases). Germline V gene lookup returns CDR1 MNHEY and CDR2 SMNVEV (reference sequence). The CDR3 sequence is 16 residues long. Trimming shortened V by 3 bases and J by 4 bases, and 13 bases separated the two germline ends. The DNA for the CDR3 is TGTGCCAGCAGTTTCTACCGGGACATATATAATTCACCCCTCCACTTT. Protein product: CASSFYRDIYNSPLHF.

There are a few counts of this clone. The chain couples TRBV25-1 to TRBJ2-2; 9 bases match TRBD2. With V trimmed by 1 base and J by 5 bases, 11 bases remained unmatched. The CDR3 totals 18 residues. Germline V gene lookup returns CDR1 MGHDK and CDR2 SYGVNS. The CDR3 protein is CASSESSSGLAWTGELFF. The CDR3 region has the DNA TGTGCCAGCAGTGAATCCTCGTCCGGACTAGCGTGGACCGGGGAGCTGTTTTTT.

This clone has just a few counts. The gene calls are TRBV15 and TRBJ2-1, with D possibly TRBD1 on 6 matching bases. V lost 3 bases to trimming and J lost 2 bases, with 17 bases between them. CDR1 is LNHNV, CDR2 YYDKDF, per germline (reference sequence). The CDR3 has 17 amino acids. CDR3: CATSSRGRGPPYNEQFF. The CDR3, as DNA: TGTGCCACCAGCAGTCGCGGCAGGGGCCCGCCCTACAATGAGCAGTTCTTC.

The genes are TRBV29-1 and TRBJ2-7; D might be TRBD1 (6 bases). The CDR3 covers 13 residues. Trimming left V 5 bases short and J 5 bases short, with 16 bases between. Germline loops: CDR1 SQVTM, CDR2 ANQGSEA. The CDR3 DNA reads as TGCAGCGTTCAGCCAGGGACACAAGACGAGCAGTACTTC. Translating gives CSVQPGTQDEQYF.

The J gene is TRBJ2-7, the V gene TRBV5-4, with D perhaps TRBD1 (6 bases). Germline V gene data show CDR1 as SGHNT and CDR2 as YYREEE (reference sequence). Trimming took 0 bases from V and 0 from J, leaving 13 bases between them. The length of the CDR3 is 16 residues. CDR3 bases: TGTGCCAGCAGCTTGGAAGGACAGAGGAGCTCCTACGAGCAGTACTTC. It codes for CASSLEGQRSSYEQYF.

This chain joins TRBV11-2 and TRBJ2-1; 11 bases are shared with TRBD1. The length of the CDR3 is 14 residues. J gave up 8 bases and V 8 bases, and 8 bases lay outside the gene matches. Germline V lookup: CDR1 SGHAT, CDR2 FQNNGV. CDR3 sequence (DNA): TGTGCCAGCCGCCCGGGACAGGGGGGATATGAGCAGTTCTTC. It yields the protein CASRPGQGGYEQFF. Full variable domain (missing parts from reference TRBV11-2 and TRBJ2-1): EAGVAQSPRYKIIEKRQSVAFWCNPISGHATLYWYQQILGQGPKLLIQFQNNGVVDDSQLPKDRFSAERLKGVDSTLKIQPAKLEDSAVYLCASRPGQGGYEQFFGPGTRLTVL.

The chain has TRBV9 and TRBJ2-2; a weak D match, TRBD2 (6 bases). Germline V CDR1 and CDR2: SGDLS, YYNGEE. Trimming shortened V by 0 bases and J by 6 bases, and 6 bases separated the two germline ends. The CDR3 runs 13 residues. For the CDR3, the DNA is TGTGCCAGCAGCGTAGGACTAGCCGGGGAGCTGTTTTTT. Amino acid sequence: CASSVGLAGELFF.

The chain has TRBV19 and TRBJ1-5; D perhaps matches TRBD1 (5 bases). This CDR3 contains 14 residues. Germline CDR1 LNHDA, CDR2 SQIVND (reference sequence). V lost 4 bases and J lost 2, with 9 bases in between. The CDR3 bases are TGTGCCAGTAGTAGGGACTTGGGCAATCAGCCCCAGCATTTT. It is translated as CASSRDLGNQPQHF.

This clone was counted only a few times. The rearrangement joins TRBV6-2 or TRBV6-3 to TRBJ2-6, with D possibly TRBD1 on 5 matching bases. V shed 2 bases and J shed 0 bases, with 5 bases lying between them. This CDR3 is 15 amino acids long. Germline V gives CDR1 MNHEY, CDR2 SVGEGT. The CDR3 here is CASSYRGSGANVLTF. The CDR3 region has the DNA TGTGCCAGCAGTTACAGGGGCTCTGGGGCCAACGTCCTGACTTTC.

DNA of the CDR3: TGTGCCAGCGGAGGGCGTGGAGGGACTAATGAAAAACTGTTTTTT. Protein sequence: CASGGRGGTNEKLFF. This chain joins TRBV28 and TRBJ1-4; D is undetermined. V was clipped by 8 bases and J by 2 bases, with 15 bases between them. Germline CDR1 is MDHEN and CDR2 is SYDVKM. The CDR3 extends over 15 amino acids.

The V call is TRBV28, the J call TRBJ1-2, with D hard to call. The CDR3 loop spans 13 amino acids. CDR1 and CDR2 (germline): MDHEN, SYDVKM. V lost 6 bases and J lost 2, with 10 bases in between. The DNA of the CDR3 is TGTGCCAGCAGGGTCCAGTCGAACTATGGCTACACCTTC. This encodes CASRVQSNYGYTF.

The CDR3 DNA follows: TGTGCCACCAGCAGAGACCCCTTAAACACTGAAGCTTTCTTT. This gives the protein CATSRDPLNTEAFF. The chain uses TRBV15 and TRBJ1-1; unclear D gene. V was clipped by 0 bases and J by 2 bases, with 7 bases between them. The CDR3 runs to 14 residues. CDR1 and CDR2 from the germline V gene are LNHNV and YYDKDF (reference sequence).

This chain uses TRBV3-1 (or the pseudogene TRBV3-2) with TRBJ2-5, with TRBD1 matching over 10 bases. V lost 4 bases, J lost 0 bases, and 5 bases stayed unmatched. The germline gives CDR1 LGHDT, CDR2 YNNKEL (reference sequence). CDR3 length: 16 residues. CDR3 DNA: TGTGCCAGCAGCCGCCGGACAGGGGGATACCAAGAGACCCAGTACTTC. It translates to CASSRRTGGYQETQYF.

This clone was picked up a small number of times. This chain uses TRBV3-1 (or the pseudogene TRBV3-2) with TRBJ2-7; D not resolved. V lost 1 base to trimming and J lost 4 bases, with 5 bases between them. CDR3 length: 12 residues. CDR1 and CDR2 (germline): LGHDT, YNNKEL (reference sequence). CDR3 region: CASSQAKYEQYF. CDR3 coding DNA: TGTGCCAGCAGCCAAGCTAAATACGAGCAGTACTTC.

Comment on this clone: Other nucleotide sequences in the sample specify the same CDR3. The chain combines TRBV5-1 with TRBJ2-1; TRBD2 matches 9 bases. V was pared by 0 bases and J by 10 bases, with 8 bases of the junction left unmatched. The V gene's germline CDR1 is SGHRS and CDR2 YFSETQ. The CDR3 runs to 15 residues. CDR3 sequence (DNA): TGCGCCAGCAGCTTGGGTGCGGGGGGGCCGGAGGAGCAGTTCTTC. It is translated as CASSLGAGGPEEQFF.

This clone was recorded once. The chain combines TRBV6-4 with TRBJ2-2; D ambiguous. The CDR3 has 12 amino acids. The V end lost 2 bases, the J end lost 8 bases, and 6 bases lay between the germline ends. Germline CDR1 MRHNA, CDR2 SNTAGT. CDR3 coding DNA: TGTGCCAGCAGTGACATGGTTGGGGAGCTGTTTTTT. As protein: CASSDMVGELFF.

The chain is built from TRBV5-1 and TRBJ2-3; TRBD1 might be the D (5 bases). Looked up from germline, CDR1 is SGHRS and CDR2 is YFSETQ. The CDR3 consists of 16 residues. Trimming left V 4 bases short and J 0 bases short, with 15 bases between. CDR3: CASSPSRSGSTDTQYF. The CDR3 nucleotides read TGCGCCAGCAGCCCCTCAAGATCAGGGAGCACAGATACGCAGTATTTT.

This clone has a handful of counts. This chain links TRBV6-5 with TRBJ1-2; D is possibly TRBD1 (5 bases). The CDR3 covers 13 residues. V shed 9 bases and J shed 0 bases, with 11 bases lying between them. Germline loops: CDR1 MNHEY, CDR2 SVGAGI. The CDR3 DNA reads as TGTGCCAGTAGTATAGGGGCTAACTATGGCTACACCTTC. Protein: CASSIGANYGYTF.

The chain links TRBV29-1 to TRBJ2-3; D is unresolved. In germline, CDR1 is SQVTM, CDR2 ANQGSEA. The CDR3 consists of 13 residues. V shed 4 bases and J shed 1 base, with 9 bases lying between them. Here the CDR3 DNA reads TGCAGCGTTGGCGTGAGCGGCACAGATACGCAGTATTTT. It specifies CSVGVSGTDTQYF.